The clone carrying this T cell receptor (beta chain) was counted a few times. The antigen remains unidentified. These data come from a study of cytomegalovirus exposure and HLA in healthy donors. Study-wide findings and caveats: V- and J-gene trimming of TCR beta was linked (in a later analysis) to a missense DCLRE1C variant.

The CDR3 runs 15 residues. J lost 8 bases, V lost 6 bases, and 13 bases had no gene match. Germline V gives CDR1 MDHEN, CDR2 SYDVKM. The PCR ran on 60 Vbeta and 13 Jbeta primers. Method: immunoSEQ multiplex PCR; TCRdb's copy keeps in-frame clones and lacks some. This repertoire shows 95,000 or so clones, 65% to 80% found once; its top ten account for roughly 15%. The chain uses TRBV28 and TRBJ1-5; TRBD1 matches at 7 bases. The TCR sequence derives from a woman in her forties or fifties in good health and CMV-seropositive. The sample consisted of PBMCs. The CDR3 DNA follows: TGTGCCAGCAGCTACTTGGGGAACAGGGGAGAGCCCCAGCATTTT. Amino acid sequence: CASSYLGNRGEPQHF.